The entry below describes one TCR beta chain. This record belongs to a study of blood T cell repertoires in COVID-19. Germline-derived CDR1 and CDR2 are ENHRY and SYGVKD. V was shortened by 1 base and J by 0 bases, with 7 bases between the two germline ends. This CDR3 contains 15 residues. Authors' analysis steps: Counts of nucleated cells, estimated from reference gene primer amplification, were obtained. Measured with immunoSEQ multiplex PCR; TCRdb has only the in-frame clones, and not every one. That table furnishes V, J and clone size, whereas the DNA furnished D and trimming. The data hold some 100,000 clones, with just over 85% observed a single time.

V usage is TRBV10-3 and J usage is TRBJ1-5, with a weak D call TRBD1 (5 bases). The TCR comes from a man aged 50 or older with COVID-19, enrolled during active disease. Sequencing was done on a sample of peripheral blood. CDR3 coding DNA: TGTGCCATCAGTGAGTGGGGCCCTAGCAATCAGCCCCAGCATTTT. Amino acid sequence: CAISEWGPSNQPQHF.